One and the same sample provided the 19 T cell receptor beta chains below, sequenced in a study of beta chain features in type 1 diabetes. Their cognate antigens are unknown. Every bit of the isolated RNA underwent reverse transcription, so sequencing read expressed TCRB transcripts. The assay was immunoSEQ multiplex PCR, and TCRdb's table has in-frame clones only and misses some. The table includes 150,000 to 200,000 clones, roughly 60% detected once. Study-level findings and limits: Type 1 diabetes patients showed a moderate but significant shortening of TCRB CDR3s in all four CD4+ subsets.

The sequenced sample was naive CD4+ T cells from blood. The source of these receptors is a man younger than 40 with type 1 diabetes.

DNA for the CDR3: TGCGCCAGCAGCTTAATCGGGGGACGCGGGAACACTGAAGCTTTCTTT. Its translation is CASSLIGGRGNTEAFF. The chain uses TRBV5-1 and TRBJ1-1, with a possible D match to TRBD1 (5 bases). There are 16 residues in the CDR3. CDR1 and CDR2 from the germline V gene are SGHRS and YFSETQ. The V end lost 2 bases, the J end lost 1 base, and 15 bases lay between the germline ends. Full variable domain (remainder filled in from reference TRBV5-1 and TRBJ1-1): KAGVTQTPRYLIKTRGQQVTLSCSPISGHRSVSWYQQTPGQGLQFLFEYFSETQRNKGNFPGRFSGRQFSNSRSEMNVSTLELGDSALYLCASSLIGGRGNTEAFFGQGTRLTVV.

CDR3 region: CASRSTGGSNSPLHF. The CDR3 coding sequence is TGTGCCAGCAGATCCACAGGGGGTAGTAATTCACCCCTCCACTTT. The rearrangement uses TRBV25-1 and TRBJ1-6, with 8 bases that match TRBD1. Germline CDR1 is MGHDK and CDR2 is SYGVNS. V lost 6 bases to trimming and J lost 6 bases; unmatched junction nucleotides: 7. This CDR3 region has 15 residues.

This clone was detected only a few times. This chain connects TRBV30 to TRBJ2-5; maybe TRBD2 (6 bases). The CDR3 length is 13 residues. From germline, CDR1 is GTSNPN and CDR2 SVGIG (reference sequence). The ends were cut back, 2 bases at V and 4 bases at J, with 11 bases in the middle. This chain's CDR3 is CAWSSGTRETQYF. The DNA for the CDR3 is TGTGCCTGGAGTTCGGGGACTCGAGAGACCCAGTACTTC.

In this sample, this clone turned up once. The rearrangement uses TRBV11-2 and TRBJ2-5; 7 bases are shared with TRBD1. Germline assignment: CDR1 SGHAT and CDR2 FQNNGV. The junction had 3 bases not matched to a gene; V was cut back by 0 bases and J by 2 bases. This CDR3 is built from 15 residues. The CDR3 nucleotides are TGTGCCAGCAGCTTAGAAGGGGGCCGGCAAGAGACCCAGTACTTC. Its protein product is CASSLEGGRQETQYF.

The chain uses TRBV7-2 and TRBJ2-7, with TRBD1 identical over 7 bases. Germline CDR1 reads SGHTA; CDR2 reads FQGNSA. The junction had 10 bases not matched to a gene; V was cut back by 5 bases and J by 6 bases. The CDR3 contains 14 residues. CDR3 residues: CASSTTGTVSEQYF. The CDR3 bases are TGTGCCAGCAGCACAACCGGGACAGTCTCCGAGCAGTACTTC.

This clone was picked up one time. The CDR3 protein is CASTRDAATNEKLFF. The CDR3 nucleotides read TGTGCCAGCACCAGGGACGCAGCAACTAATGAAAAACTGTTTTTT. The V and J genes are TRBV2 and TRBJ1-4; D might be TRBD1 (5 bases). The CDR3 consists of 15 residues. V was clipped by 7 bases and J by 0 bases, with 12 bases between them. In germline, CDR1 is SNHLY, CDR2 FYNNEI.

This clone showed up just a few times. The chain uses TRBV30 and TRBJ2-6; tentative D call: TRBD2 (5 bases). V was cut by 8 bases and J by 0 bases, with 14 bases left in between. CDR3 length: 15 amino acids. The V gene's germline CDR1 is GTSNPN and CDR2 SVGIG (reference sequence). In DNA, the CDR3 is TGTGCCGGAGGTAAAGGGAGCTCTGGGGCCAACGTCCTGACTTTC. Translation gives CAGGKGSSGANVLTF.

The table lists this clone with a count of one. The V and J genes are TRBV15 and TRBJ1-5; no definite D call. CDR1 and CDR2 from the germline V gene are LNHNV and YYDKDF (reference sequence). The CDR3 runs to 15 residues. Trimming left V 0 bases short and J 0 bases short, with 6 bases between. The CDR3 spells CATSREVNSNQPQHF. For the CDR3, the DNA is TGTGCCACCAGCAGAGAAGTAAATAGCAATCAGCCCCAGCATTTT.

The CDR3 bases are TGTGCCAGCAGCCCCCGGACGACAGCAGATACGCAGTATTTT. Translating it yields CASSPRTTADTQYF. The gene calls are TRBV9 and TRBJ2-3; the D gene is possibly TRBD1 (5 bases). The CDR3 spans 14 residues. Germline lookup yields CDR1 SGDLS and CDR2 YYNGEE. With 4 bases removed from V and 4 bases from J, the gap between germline ends came to 13 bases.

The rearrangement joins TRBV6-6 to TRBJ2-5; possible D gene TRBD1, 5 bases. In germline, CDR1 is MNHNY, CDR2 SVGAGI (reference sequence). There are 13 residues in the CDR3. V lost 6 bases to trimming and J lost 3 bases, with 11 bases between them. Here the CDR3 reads CASSRREEETQYF. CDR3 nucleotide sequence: TGTGCCAGCAGCCGCAGGGAAGAAGAGACCCAGTACTTC.

The CDR3 spells CASSSPTSGGTSSYNEQFF. CDR3 coding DNA: TGTGCCAGCAGTTCACCGACTAGCGGGGGGACGAGCTCCTACAATGAGCAGTTCTTC. The chain is built from TRBV2 and TRBJ2-1; TRBD2 aligns across 13 bases. CDR3 length: 19 residues. The ends lost 5 bases at V and 0 bases at J; junction bases unmatched: 10. The V gene's germline CDR1 is SNHLY and CDR2 FYNNEI.

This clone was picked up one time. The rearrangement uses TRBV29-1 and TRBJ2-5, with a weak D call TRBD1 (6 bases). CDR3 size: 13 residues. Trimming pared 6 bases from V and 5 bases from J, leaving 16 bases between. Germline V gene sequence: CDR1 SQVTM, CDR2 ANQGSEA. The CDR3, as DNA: TGCAGCGTCATTGGACAGCAGGATGAGACCCAGTACTTC. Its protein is CSVIGQQDETQYF.

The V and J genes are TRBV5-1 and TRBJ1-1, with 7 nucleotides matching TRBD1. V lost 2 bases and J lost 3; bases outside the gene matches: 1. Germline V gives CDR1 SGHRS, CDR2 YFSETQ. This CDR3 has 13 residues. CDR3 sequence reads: CASSFQGDTEAFF. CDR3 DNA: TGCGCCAGCAGCTTTCAGGGGGACACTGAAGCTTTCTTT.

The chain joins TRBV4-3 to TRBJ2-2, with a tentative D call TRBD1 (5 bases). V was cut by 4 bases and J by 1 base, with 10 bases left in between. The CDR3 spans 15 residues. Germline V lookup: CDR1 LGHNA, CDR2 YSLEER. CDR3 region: CASSRGGQNTGELFF. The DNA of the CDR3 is TGCGCCAGCAGCCGGGGCGGACAGAACACCGGGGAGCTGTTTTTT.

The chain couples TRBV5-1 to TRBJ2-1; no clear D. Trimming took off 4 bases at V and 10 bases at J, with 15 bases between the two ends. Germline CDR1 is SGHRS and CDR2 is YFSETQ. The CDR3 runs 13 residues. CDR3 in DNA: TGCGCCAGCAGCCTGACACCGGGCTTCGAGCAGTTCTTC. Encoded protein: CASSLTPGFEQFF.

The CDR3 loop is CAISEGFYGYTF. CDR3 coding DNA: TGTGCCATCAGTGAAGGATTCTATGGCTACACCTTC. The rearrangement uses TRBV10-3 and TRBJ1-2; no clear D gene. Germline V lookup: CDR1 ENHRY, CDR2 SYGVKD. Trimming pared 3 bases from V and 4 bases from J, leaving 6 bases between. The CDR3 runs 12 residues.

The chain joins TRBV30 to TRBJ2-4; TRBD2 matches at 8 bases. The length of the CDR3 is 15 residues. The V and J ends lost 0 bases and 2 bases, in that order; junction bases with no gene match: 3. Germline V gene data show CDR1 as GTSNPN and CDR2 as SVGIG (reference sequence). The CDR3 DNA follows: TGTGCCTGGAGTGTACCGGGGGGGTCCAAAAACATTCAGTACTTC. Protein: CAWSVPGGSKNIQYF.

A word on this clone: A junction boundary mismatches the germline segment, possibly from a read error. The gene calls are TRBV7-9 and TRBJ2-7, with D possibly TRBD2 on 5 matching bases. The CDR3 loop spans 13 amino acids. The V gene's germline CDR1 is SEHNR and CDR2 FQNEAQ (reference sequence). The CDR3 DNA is TGTGCCAGCAGATTAGATGCGGGCGGCGAGCAGTACTTC. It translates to CASRLDAGGEQYF.

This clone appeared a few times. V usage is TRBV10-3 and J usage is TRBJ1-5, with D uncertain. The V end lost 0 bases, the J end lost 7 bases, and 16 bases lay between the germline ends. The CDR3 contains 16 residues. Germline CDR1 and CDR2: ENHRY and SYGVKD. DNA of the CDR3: TGTGCCATCAGTGAGTCCCTTCGGGAGGGCGGCCAGCCCCAGCATTTT. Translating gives CAISESLREGGQPQHF.